This TCR beta chain was sequenced during a study of siplizumab effects on memory and regulatory T cells. General study points: The authors mapped only a minor fraction of alloreactive clones to unstimulated subsets. Naive T cells appeared more diverse than memory cells and seemed to be major alloresponse contributors. Memory cells that were CD4+ and unstimulated gave rise to alloreactive sequences, which siplizumab significantly reduced. Mappable CD4+ clones that were alloreactive averaged about 69% Treg-derived with siplizumab versus approximately 25% in controls.

Profiling relied on immunoSEQ multiplex PCR, and the TCRdb table lists in-frame clones only, not all of them. The profile shows around 100,000 clones, about 94% of them singletons. This CDR3 is built from 17 residues. V dropped 2 bases and J dropped 5; count of bases not matched to a gene: 9. Germline lookup yields CDR1 SGHAT and CDR2 FQDESV (reference sequence). Turning to this clone: Its antigen is not identified.

The sequencing input was non-Treg CD4+ T cells sorted from blood. The TCR sequence derives from a human donor in good health. The chain has TRBV11-1 and TRBJ1-6, with 7 bases identical to TRBD1. CDR3 coding DNA: TGTGCCAGCAGCTTAAGGGGACAGCGAGGGAATAATTCACCCCTCCACTTT. Translating gives CASSLRGQRGNNSPLHF.